This TCR beta chain was profiled in a study of T-cell memory formation after mild COVID-19. V dropped 4 bases and J dropped 0; count of bases not matched to a gene: 8. Looked up from germline, CDR1 is SGHTS and CDR2 is YDEGEE. This CDR3 region has 17 residues. TCRdb itself ran the 5' RACE reads through MiXCR, one entry per CDR3 protein. The sample has 250,000 to 350,000 distinct CDR3 sequences, approximately 19% seen once. The chain couples TRBV5-8 to TRBJ2-1, with 9 positions matching TRBD2. The sequence was collected from a man between 18 and 35 years old who had mild COVID-19 (a few samples of this study predate the infection). Cell type and time point are not known. Sequenced sample: PBMCs or a T cell subset sorted from them (not recorded which). The CDR3 DNA reads as TGTGCCAGCAGCCCCCCTAGCGGGGCCCGCTCCTACAATGAGCAGTTCTTC. Residues: CASSPPSGARSYNEQFF.